The next 5 T cell receptor beta chains were all read from a single sample in a study of cytomegalovirus exposure and HLA in healthy donors. With 60 Vbeta and 13 Jbeta primers, the PCR was carried out. Data came from immunoSEQ multiplex PCR; TCRdb stores just in-frame clones and leaves some out. The sample contains some 180,000 clones, around 73% of which appear only once. Material for sequencing was PBMCs. The receptors shown here come from a woman aged 18 to 35 in good health and CMV-seropositive.

This clone was seen a single time. The chain has TRBV6-5 and TRBJ2-5; 10 nucleotides match TRBD1. The J call may be faulty, since TRBJ2-7 better matches the DNA end. This CDR3 is 14 amino acids long. The V gene's germline CDR1 is MNHEY and CDR2 SVGAGI. CDR3 sequence reads: CASSKGTGVYEQYF. CDR3 in DNA: TGTGCCAGCAGCAAAGGGACAGGGGTCTACGAGCAGTACTTC.

This chain connects TRBV4-3 to TRBJ2-1, with 14 bases identical to TRBD2. V dropped 1 base and J dropped 3; count of bases not matched to a gene: 2. This CDR3 has 17 amino acids. The V gene's germline CDR1 is LGHNA and CDR2 YSLEER. Written as DNA, the CDR3 is TGCGCCAGCAGCCAAGGACTAGCGGGGGGGAGCTACAATGAGCAGTTCTTC. This encodes CASSQGLAGGSYNEQFF.

The V and J genes are TRBV30 and TRBJ2-7, with a possible D match to TRBD2 (7 bases). The CDR3 contains 13 residues. V was trimmed by 2 bases and J by 4 bases, leaving 12 bases between them. Germline V gene sequence: CDR1 GTSNPN, CDR2 SVGIG (reference sequence). CDR3 in DNA: TGTGCCTGGAGTAGGAGGGGGGGATACGAGCAGTACTTC. Residues: CAWSRRGGYEQYF.

This clone was seen only a few times. The chain carries TRBV9 and TRBJ1-4; a weak D match, TRBD1 (5 bases). Germline V lookup: CDR1 SGDLS, CDR2 YYNGEE. Trimming pared 3 bases from V and 7 bases from J, leaving 7 bases between. This CDR3 has 12 residues. The CDR3 sequence: CASSADSEKLFF. For the CDR3, the DNA is TGTGCCAGCAGCGCCGACAGTGAAAAACTGTTTTTT.

This clone was picked up a small number of times. V usage is TRBV7-9 and J usage is TRBJ2-3; D call uncertain. This CDR3 region has 13 residues. Trimming stripped 4 bases from V and 6 bases from J, with 11 bases between. Germline V lookup: CDR1 SEHNR, CDR2 FQNEAQ (reference sequence). CDR3 loop: CASSYPVRDTQYF. The CDR3 DNA reads TGTGCCAGCAGCTATCCTGTGAGGGATACGCAGTATTTT.